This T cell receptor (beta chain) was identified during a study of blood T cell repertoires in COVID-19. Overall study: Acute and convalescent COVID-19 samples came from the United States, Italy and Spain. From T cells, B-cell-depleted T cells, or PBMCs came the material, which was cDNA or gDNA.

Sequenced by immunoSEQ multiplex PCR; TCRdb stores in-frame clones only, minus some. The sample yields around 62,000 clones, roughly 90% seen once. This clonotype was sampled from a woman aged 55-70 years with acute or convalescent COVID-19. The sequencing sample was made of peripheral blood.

CDR3 DNA sequence: TGCAGTGCTCGTGGGACTAGCGGGTACAATGAGCAGTTCTTC. Protein: CSARGTSGYNEQFF. This chain connects TRBV20-1 to TRBJ2-1, with 12 bases aligning to TRBD2. CDR3 length: 14 residues. With V trimmed by 5 bases and J by 4 bases, 3 bases remained unmatched. CDR1 and CDR2 (germline): DFQATT, SNEGSKA (reference sequence).